The present T cell receptor (beta chain) was sequenced within a study of response to subunit inactivated influenza vaccine. V was pared by 0 bases and J by 7 bases, with 17 bases between. The CDR3 loop spans 15 amino acids. The V gene's germline CDR1 is SGDLS and CDR2 YYNGEE. In TCRdb, the RT-PCR reads were re-called with MiXCR into one record per CDR3 protein. In the table there are about 570,000 distinct CDR3 sequences, 11% of which are singletons. The same data also went into a second study, on T cells expressing NK-cell markers. This second study notes: Researchers built TCR beta cDNA using 5'RACE template switching with UMIs. NKG2C+ dominant clonotypes from over five donors made up roughly 1.0-7.0% of CD8+ T cells.

The source of this sequence is a man aged 45-65 years who received an inactivated influenza vaccine. This chain connects TRBV9 to TRBJ2-7, with D perhaps matching TRBD1 (5 bases). The source material was PBMCs from blood, sampled on the day of vaccination. The CDR3 protein is CASSVGQSVVGEQYF. CDR3 DNA: TGTGCCAGCAGCGTAGGACAGTCTGTGGTCGGGGAGCAGTACTTC.